The clone carrying this TCR beta chain came up a few times. Using immunoSEQ multiplex PCR, the repertoire was profiled, and TCRdb retains in-frame clones only, with some absent. Of 75,000 to 90,000 clones listed, roughly 89% were seen once; the top ten hold roughly a tenth. This specimen comes from a study of control samples from healthy donors and cancer patients. The TCR comes from a woman between 50 and 59 years old with colorectal cancer. Sequences were obtained from PBMCs.

For the CDR3, the DNA is TGTGCCAGCAGCTTAATGCCGCGCGGGGACGTGAACACTGAAGCTTTCTTT. Translated: CASSLMPRGDVNTEAFF. J is TRBJ1-1 and V is TRBV7-9; D might be TRBD1 (5 bases). The CDR3 runs 17 residues. V gave up 2 bases and J gave up 0 bases, with 16 bases separating them. Germline assignment: CDR1 SEHNR and CDR2 FQNEAQ (reference sequence).